This T cell receptor beta chain was observed in a study of blood T cells in healthy people across ages. Overall study findings and caveats: Diversity of TCR beta correlated strongly with naive T cell percentage.

A second roughly 6 to 12 cycle PCR used barcoded and J-beta primers. TCRdb re-called the 5' RACE reads through MiXCR, storing one row per CDR3 protein. Of nearly 800,000 distinct CDR3 sequences in the sample, about 25% were seen once. In germline, CDR1 is SEHNR, CDR2 FQNEAQ (reference sequence). Trimming took off 5 bases at V and 0 bases at J, with 17 bases between the two ends. The CDR3 covers 17 residues. This clonotype was counted only a few times. Antigen unknown. These same records also appear under a second study, on T cells of mothers and their children. That work states: The cDNA synthesis received all extracted RNA, at around 1.6 ug per 15 ul.

The chain has TRBV7-9 and TRBJ2-1, with D hard to call. Sequencing was performed on blood. This sequence originates from a boy between 5 and 17 years old in good health. This chain's CDR3 is CASSPSDWLSSYNEQFF. CDR3 nucleotide sequence: TGTGCCAGCAGCCCTTCAGACTGGCTCAGCTCCTACAATGAGCAGTTCTTC.